These 23 T cell receptor beta chains were all obtained from the same sample, sequenced in a study of cytomegalovirus exposure and HLA in healthy donors. Primers for the PCR totalled 60 Vbeta and 13 Jbeta. The data were produced by immunoSEQ multiplex PCR, yet TCRdb's version contains in-frame clones alone and is incomplete. Altogether 150,000 or so clones are present, over 60% being singletons, with the ten largest covering about 3.4%. Sample: PBMCs. All receptors come from a male donor in good health and CMV-seronegative.

The chain recombines TRBV23-1 with TRBJ2-5; no clear D. TRBV23-1 is noted as an ORF with a role that remains uncertain. CDR3 length equals 13 residues. V was pared by 4 bases and J by 3 bases, with 9 bases between. The CDR3 DNA sequence: TGCGCCAGCAGTCTCGTACGCGAAGAGACCCAGTACTTC. Its translation is CASSLVREETQYF.

The chain links TRBV28 to TRBJ2-7, with D perhaps TRBD2 (5 bases). The CDR3 extends over 17 amino acids. CDR1 is MDHEN and CDR2 is SYDVKM in the germline V gene. With 3 bases removed from V and 7 bases from J, the gap between germline ends came to 25 bases. The CDR3 coding sequence is TGTGCCAGCAGTTTCATTGGACGGACGGCCCCTAGGGAGGAGCAGTACTTC. Its translation is CASSFIGRTAPREEQYF. The full variable domain, in which reference TRBV28 and TRBJ2-7 provide the parts outside the CDR3, is DVKVTQSSRYLVKRTGEKVFLECVQDMDHENMFWYRQDPGLGLRLIYFSYDVKMKEKGDIPEGYSVSREKKERFSLILESASTNQTSMYLCASSFIGRTAPREEQYFGPGTRLTVT.

The chain recombines TRBV28 with TRBJ2-2, with D perhaps matching TRBD1 (6 bases). Germline lookup yields CDR1 MDHEN and CDR2 SYDVKM. V was shortened by 6 bases and J by 1 base, with 9 bases between the two germline ends. This CDR3 spans 14 amino acids. CDR3 DNA: TGTGCCAGCAGGCTGGGACAGAACACCGGGGAGCTGTTTTTT. This gives the protein CASRLGQNTGELFF.

The genes are TRBV19 and TRBJ2-3; no clear D gene. This CDR3 is 13 amino acids long. Germline CDR1 and CDR2: LNHDA and SQIVND (reference sequence). Trimming left V 5 bases short and J 5 bases short, with 11 bases between. CDR3 protein: CASSLRLLDTQYF. The DNA for the CDR3 is TGTGCCAGTAGTTTACGACTTCTAGATACGCAGTATTTT.

The CDR3 sequence is CAWSRQPATNEKLFF. DNA of the CDR3: TGTGCCTGGAGTCGACAACCTGCAACTAATGAAAAACTGTTTTTT. V is TRBV30 and J is TRBJ1-4; D is uncertain. This CDR3 region has 15 residues. CDR1 is GTSNPN and CDR2 is SVGIG in the germline V gene (reference sequence). The germline V and J ends were trimmed by 2 bases and 0 bases, with 10 bases remaining between them.

The chain recombines TRBV9 with TRBJ1-4; 11 bases align to TRBD1. CDR3 length equals 18 residues. Trimming at V came to 3 bases and at J to 3 bases, leaving 10 bases not matched to a gene. Germline V gene data show CDR1 as SGDLS and CDR2 as YYNGEE. For the CDR3, the DNA is TGTGCCAGCAGCGAAGGGACAGGGGGTTCTACGGCTAATGAAAAACTGTTTTTT. Its protein product is CASSEGTGGSTANEKLFF.

This clone has more than one count but fewer than ten. This chain links TRBV7-6 with TRBJ2-7; a possible D gene is TRBD1 (6 bases). Trimming took 5 bases from V and 0 from J, leaving 11 bases between them. CDR1 and CDR2 (germline): SGHVS, FNYEAQ. The CDR3 loop spans 14 amino acids. The CDR3 is CASSQQGSSYEQYF. The CDR3 bases are TGTGCCAGCAGCCAACAGGGCAGCTCCTACGAGCAGTACTTC.

The V and J genes are TRBV5-4 and TRBJ2-7; 7 nucleotides align to TRBD1. The CDR3 has 15 residues. Germline V gives CDR1 SGHNT, CDR2 YYREEE (reference sequence). Germline trimming cut 4 bases from V and 1 base from J; bases unmatched to any gene: 8. This chain's CDR3 is CASSIGTEQSYEQYF. The CDR3 DNA is TGTGCCAGCAGCATAGGGACAGAACAATCCTACGAGCAGTACTTC.

The chain recombines TRBV25-1 with TRBJ1-1; TRBD1 aligns across 7 bases. The CDR3 consists of 13 residues. Germline values: CDR1 MGHDK, CDR2 SYGVNS. The ends lost 5 bases at V and 12 bases at J; junction bases unmatched: 12. The CDR3: CASSQAPGTVTFF. The CDR3 DNA follows: TGTGCCAGCAGTCAAGCCCCCGGGACAGTTACTTTCTTT. Looking up the rest from reference TRBV25-1 and TRBJ1-1 gives the full variable domain: EADIYQTPRYLVIGTGKKITLECSQTMGHDKMYWYQQDPGMELHLIHYSYGVNSTEKGDLSSESTVSRIRTEHFPLTLESARPSHTSQYLCASSQAPGTVTFFGQGTRLTVV.

This clone was seen only once. The chain has TRBV28 and TRBJ2-7; a possible D gene is TRBD2 (5 bases). V dropped 6 bases and J dropped 5 bases, with 17 bases sitting between them. Germline V gene sequence: CDR1 MDHEN, CDR2 SYDVKM. The CDR3 loop spans 14 amino acids. CDR3 residues: CASSLRVTLHEQYF. The CDR3 nucleotides read TGTGCCAGCAGCTTGAGGGTGACATTGCACGAGCAGTACTTC.

This chain uses TRBV6-1 with TRBJ2-7; D remains unclear. The CDR3 has 14 amino acids. Germline V CDR1 and CDR2: MNHNS, SASEGT. V was shortened by 3 bases and J by 2 bases, with 11 bases between the two germline ends. The CDR3 region has the DNA TGTGCCAGCAGTGAGGCAGCGAACACCTACGAGCAGTACTTC. Protein product: CASSEAANTYEQYF.

The chain recombines TRBV25-1 with TRBJ1-2; no clear D gene. V lost 0 bases to trimming and J lost 6 bases, with 11 bases between them. This CDR3 spans 14 amino acids. Looked up from germline, CDR1 is MGHDK and CDR2 is SYGVNS. CDR3 nucleotides: TGTGCCAGCAGTGAATATCAGTCTCCCCATGGCTACACCTTC. Translated: CASSEYQSPHGYTF.

As for this clone: The junction differs from germline at one of its ends, possibly a read error. Other DNA sequences from this sample encode an identical CDR3 as well. The J gene is TRBJ1-2, the V gene TRBV9, with 7 bases identical to TRBD1. CDR1 and CDR2 from the germline V gene are SGDLS and YYNGEE. CDR3 length: 15 residues. CDR3: CASSSTPTGNYGYTF. The CDR3 nucleotides are TGTGCCAGCAGTTCAACCCCGACAGGGAACTATGGCTACACTTTC. Full variable domain (rest looked up from reference TRBV9 and TRBJ1-2): DSGVTQTPKHLITATGQRVTLRCSPRSGDLSVYWYQQSLDQGLQFLIQYYNGEERAKGNILERFSAQQFPDLHSELNLSSLELGDSALYFCASSSTPTGNYGYTFGSGTRLTVV.

The genes are TRBV28 and TRBJ1-2; D gene ambiguous. CDR1 and CDR2 from the germline V gene are MDHEN and SYDVKM. V lost 6 bases, J lost 2 bases, and 13 bases lay in between. The CDR3 runs to 14 residues. Written as DNA, the CDR3 is TGTGCCAGCAGCCTGGGAGCAGGAAACTATGGCTACACCTTC. As protein: CASSLGAGNYGYTF.

V usage is TRBV14 and J usage is TRBJ2-5, with 12 bases lining up with TRBD1. Germline V gives CDR1 SGHDN, CDR2 FVKESK. The ends lost 3 bases at V and 5 bases at J; junction bases unmatched: 7. CDR3 size: 16 residues. The CDR3 region is CASSQGQGALEETQYF. CDR3 bases: TGTGCCAGCAGCCAGGGACAGGGGGCTTTGGAGGAGACCCAGTACTTC.

The chain recombines TRBV4-3 with TRBJ2-2, with TRBD1 as a possible D gene (5 bases). V was clipped by 1 base and J by 4 bases, with 19 bases between them. Germline-derived CDR1 and CDR2 are LGHNA and YSLEER. CDR3 length: 18 amino acids. CDR3 amino acids: CASSQVEWGESPTGELFF. In DNA, the CDR3 is TGCGCCAGCAGCCAAGTGGAGTGGGGCGAATCCCCCACCGGGGAGCTGTTTTTT.

The V and J genes are TRBV5-1 and TRBJ1-5; TRBD1 matches at 12 bases. The CDR3 totals 16 residues. With 4 bases clipped from V and 7 bases from J, the junction kept 9 bases outside the gene matches. Germline lookup yields CDR1 SGHRS and CDR2 YFSETQ. CDR3 protein: CASSPGTGGVQQPQHF. In DNA form, the CDR3 reads TGCGCCAGCAGCCCCGGGACAGGGGGCGTTCAGCAGCCCCAGCATTTT.

The CDR3 DNA reads as TGTGCCAGCAGCGTCGGGGTCAACTCCTACGAGCAGTACTTC. Amino acids: CASSVGVNSYEQYF. V is TRBV9 and J is TRBJ2-5; the D gene is possibly TRBD2 (5 bases). With the DNA end fitting TRBJ2-7 better, the J assignment may be wrong. CDR3 length: 14 amino acids. The germline V gene has CDR1 SGDLS and CDR2 YYNGEE.

About this clone itself: The identical CDR3 is also encoded by other nucleotide sequences in the sample. The chain is built from TRBV28 and TRBJ2-7; 8 bases line up with TRBD1. Germline V lookup: CDR1 MDHEN, CDR2 SYDVKM. The CDR3 is 15 amino acids. V trimming: 4 bases; J trimming: 0 bases; junction bases outside the gene matches: 5. DNA of the CDR3: TGTGCCAGCAGTTCTGCCGGGACAGGCTCCTACGAGCAGTACTTC. Translating gives CASSSAGTGSYEQYF.

The chain carries TRBV7-8 and TRBJ1-2; 9 nucleotides match TRBD1. Per the germline V gene, CDR1 is SGHVS and CDR2 is FQNEAQ. V dropped 5 bases and J dropped 4; count of bases not matched to a gene: 14. This CDR3 contains 17 residues. The CDR3 region is CASSARDRASSTYGYTF. The CDR3, as DNA: TGTGCCAGCAGCGCCCGGGACAGGGCTTCTTCGACCTATGGCTACACCTTC.

In this sample, this clone turned up once. The chain employs TRBV11-3 and TRBJ1-1; 8 bases line up with TRBD1. Germline CDR1 SGHNT, CDR2 YENEEA. J lost 0 bases, V lost 1 base, and 4 bases had no gene match. The length of the CDR3 is 16 residues. The chain's CDR3 is CASSLGTGNMNTEAFF. In nucleotides, the CDR3 is TGTGCCAGCAGCTTAGGGACAGGGAATATGAACACTGAAGCTTTCTTT.

V and J are TRBV10-3 and TRBJ2-1; 15 nucleotides align to TRBD2. J gave up 0 bases and V 6 bases, and 6 bases lay outside the gene matches. This CDR3 is 18 amino acids long. Germline CDR1 ENHRY, CDR2 SYGVKD. The CDR3 DNA is TGTGCCATCAGAGCGGGACTAGCGGGAGGCCTCTCCTACAATGAGCAGTTCTTC. It yields the protein CAIRAGLAGGLSYNEQFF.

The chain has TRBV2 and TRBJ1-4; TRBD1 might be the D (6 bases). Germline lookup yields CDR1 SNHLY and CDR2 FYNNEI. The ends were cut back, 6 bases at V and 7 bases at J, with 15 bases in the middle. The CDR3 covers 14 residues. Here the CDR3 DNA reads TGTGCCAGCAGCTGGGGGGGCGCGTCTGAAAAACTGTTTTTT. It codes for CASSWGGASEKLFF.